This paragraph covers one TCR beta chain sequence. Assay: immunoSEQ multiplex PCR; the TCRdb copy retains only in-frame clones and omits some. The sample consists of a few hundred thousand clones, 86% of them appearing once. The data stem from a study of blood T cell repertoires in COVID-19. Background on the study: Samples of COVID-19 (acute and convalescent) were obtained from the United States, Italy and Spain.

The CDR3 has 15 amino acids. V was clipped by 4 bases and J by 10 bases; unmatched bases: 10. Germline loops: CDR1 SGHTA, CDR2 FQGTGA. The chain links TRBV7-3 to TRBJ2-3, with 11 bases aligning to TRBD2. The sample consisted of PBMCs or T cells enriched from blood (not recorded which). This TCR derives from a middle-aged woman with acute COVID-19. The CDR3 DNA follows: TGTGCCAGCAGCTCACAACCGGGACTAGCGGACTCGCAGTATTTT. Translation: CASSSQPGLADSQYF.